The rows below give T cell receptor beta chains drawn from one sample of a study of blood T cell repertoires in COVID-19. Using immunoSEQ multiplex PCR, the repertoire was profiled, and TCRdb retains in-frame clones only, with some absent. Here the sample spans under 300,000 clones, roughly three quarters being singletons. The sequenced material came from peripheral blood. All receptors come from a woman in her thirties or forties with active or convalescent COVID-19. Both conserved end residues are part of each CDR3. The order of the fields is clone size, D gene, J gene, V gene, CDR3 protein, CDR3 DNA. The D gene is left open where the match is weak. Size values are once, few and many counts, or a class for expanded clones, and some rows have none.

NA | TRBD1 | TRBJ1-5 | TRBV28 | CASSLGRGNQPQHF | TGTGCCAGCAGTCTCGGCAGGGGGAATCAGCCCCAGCATTTT
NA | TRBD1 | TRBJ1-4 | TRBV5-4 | CASSPGQGKEKLFF | TGTGCCAGCAGCCCTGGACAGGGTAAAGAAAAACTGTTTTTT
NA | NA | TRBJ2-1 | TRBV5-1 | CASSPGSGVGSYNEQFF | TGCGCCAGCAGCCCAGGTTCGGGGGTAGGATCCTACAATGAGCAGTTCTTC
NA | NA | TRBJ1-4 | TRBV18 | CASSHRDTANEKLFF | TGTGCCAGCTCACACCGGGACACAGCTAATGAAAAACTGTTTTTT
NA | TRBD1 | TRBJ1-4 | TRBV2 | CASSDGRTGGYEKLFF | TGTGCCAGCAGTGATGGTCGGACAGGGGGTTATGAAAAACTGTTTTTT
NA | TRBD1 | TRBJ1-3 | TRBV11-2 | CASSPRQGMANTIYF | TGTGCCAGCAGCCCGAGACAGGGGATGGCAAACACCATATATTTT
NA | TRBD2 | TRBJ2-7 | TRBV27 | CASSLGPSGGVSSYEQYF | TGTGCCAGCAGTTTAGGGCCCAGCGGGGGCGTTAGCTCCTACGAGCAGTACTTC
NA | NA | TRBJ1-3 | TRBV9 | CASSVNRVGNTIYF | TGTGCCAGCAGCGTAAACAGGGTAGGAAACACCATATATTTT
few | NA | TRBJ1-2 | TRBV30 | CAWSDGRGGYTF | TGTGCCTGGAGTGATGGTAGAGGTGGCTACACCTTC
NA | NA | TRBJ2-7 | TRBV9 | CASSVGTDFYEQYF | TGTGCCAGCAGCGTAGGGACAGATTTCTACGAGCAGTACTTC
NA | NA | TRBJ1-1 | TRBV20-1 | CSASGNTEAFF | TGCAGTGCTTCAGGGAACACTGAAGCTTTCTTT
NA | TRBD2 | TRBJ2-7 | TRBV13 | CASSLLLAGVREQYF | TGTGCCAGCAGCCTTCTACTAGCGGGGGTTAGGGAGCAGTACTTC
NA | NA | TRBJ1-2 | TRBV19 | CASSSQVSHYGYTF | TGTGCCAGTAGTTCTCAGGTCAGCCACTATGGCTACACCTTC
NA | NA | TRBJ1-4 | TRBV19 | CASSIQSTNEKLFF | TGTGCCAGTAGTATTCAGTCAACTAATGAAAAACTGTTTTTT
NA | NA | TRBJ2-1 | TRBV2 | CASREEGPYNEQFF | TGTGCCAGCAGAGAAGAGGGGCCCTACAATGAGCAGTTCTTC
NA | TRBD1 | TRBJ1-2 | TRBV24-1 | CATSRTGENYGYTF | TGTGCCACCAGTCGGACAGGAGAAAACTATGGCTACACCTTC
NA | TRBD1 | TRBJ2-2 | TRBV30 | CAVIQGGLGELFF | TGTGCCGTAATACAGGGGGGCCTGGGGGAGCTGTTTTTT
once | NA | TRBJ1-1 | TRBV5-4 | CASSGTAGDRTEAFF | TGTGCCAGCAGCGGGACGGCAGGGGATCGCACTGAAGCTTTCTTT
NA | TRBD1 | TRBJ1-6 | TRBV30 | CAYLPGQGMANSPLHF | TGTGCCTATCTGCCGGGACAGGGGATGGCGAATTCACCCCTCCACTTT
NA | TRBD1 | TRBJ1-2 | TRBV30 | CAWSYRGTDGYTF | TGTGCCTGGAGTTACAGGGGGACCGATGGCTACACCTTC
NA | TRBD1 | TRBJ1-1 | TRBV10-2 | CASSDPDRGLVNTEAFF | TGCGCCAGCAGTGACCCAGACAGGGGGCTCGTGAACACTGAAGCTTTCTTT
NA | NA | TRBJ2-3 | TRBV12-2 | CASRPRTSRSTDTQYF | TGTGCAAGTCGACCCCGGACTAGCCGTAGCACAGATACGCAGTATTTT
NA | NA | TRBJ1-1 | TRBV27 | CASSLSLGATNTEAFF | TGTGCCAGCAGTTTATCACTGGGGGCCACGAACACTGAAGCTTTCTTT
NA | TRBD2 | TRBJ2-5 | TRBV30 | CAWSGGGQETQYF | TGTGCCTGGAGTGGCGGGGGACAAGAGACCCAGTACTTC
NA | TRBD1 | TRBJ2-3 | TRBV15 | CATSRDYQGAGTDTQYF | TGTGCCACCAGCAGAGATTACCAGGGGGCTGGCACAGATACGCAGTATTTT
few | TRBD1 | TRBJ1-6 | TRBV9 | CASGGQGAYSPLHF | TGTGCCAGCGGGGGACAGGGGGCTTATTCACCCCTCCACTTT
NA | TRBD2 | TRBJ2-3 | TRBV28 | CASSSGGLTDTQYF | TGTGCCAGCAGTTCGGGGGGGCTCACAGATACGCAGTATTTT
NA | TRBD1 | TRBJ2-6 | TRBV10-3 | CAIKARDRDSGANVLTF | TGTGCCATCAAAGCCAGGGACAGAGACTCTGGGGCCAACGTCCTGACTTTC
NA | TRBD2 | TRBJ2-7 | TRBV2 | CASSVKRDSYEQYF | TGTGCCAGCAGTGTCAAGCGGGACTCCTACGAGCAGTACTTC
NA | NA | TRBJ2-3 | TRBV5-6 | CASSLGGLTSTDTQYF | TGTGCCAGCAGCTTGGGGGGGCTAACCTCCACAGATACGCAGTATTTT
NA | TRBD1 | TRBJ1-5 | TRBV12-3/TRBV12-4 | CASSPGQVQPQHF | TGTGCCAGCAGTCCAGGACAGGTTCAGCCCCAGCATTTT
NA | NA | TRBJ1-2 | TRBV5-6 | CASSQPYLRDNYGYTF | TGTGCCAGCAGCCAACCGTACTTGCGGGATAACTATGGCTACACCTTC
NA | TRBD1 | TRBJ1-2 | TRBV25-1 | CASSEPTQGDGYTF | TGTGCCAGCAGTGAACCAACGCAGGGGGATGGCTACACCTTC
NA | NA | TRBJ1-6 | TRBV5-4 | CASSLMRATYNSPLHF | TGTGCCAGCAGCTTAATGCGGGCGACCTATAATTCACCCCTCCACTTT
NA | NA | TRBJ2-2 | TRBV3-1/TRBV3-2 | CASSREGARTGELFF | TGTGCCAGCAGCCGGGAAGGGGCTAGGACCGGGGAGCTGTTTTTT
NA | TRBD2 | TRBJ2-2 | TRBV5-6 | CASSLPGGGLTGELFF | TGTGCCAGCAGCTTGCCGGGCGGGGGGCTTACCGGGGAGCTGTTTTTT
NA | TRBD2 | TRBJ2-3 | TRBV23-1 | CASSHSTRTSGVRDTQYF | TGCGCCAGCAGTCATTCGACCCGGACTAGCGGGGTTAGAGATACGCAGTATTTT
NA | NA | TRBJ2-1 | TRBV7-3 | CASSLTQGLGNEQFF | TGTGCCAGCAGCTTAACACAGGGCCTAGGCAATGAGCAGTTCTTC
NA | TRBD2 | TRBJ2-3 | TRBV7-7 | CASSLGGTSGGRTDTQYF | TGTGCCAGCAGCTTAGGGGGGACTAGCGGGGGCCGCACAGATACGCAGTATTTT
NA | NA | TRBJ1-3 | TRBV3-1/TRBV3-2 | CASSPGTGNTIYF | TGTGCCAGCAGCCCCGGGACAGGAAACACCATATATTTT
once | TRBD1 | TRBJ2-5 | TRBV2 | CASSARTGGRETQYF | TGTGCCAGCAGTGCCCGGACAGGGGGTAGAGAGACCCAGTACTTC
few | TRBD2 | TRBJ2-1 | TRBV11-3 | CASSLGYLAGAHNEQFF | TGTGCCAGCAGCTTAGGCTACTTAGCGGGGGCACACAATGAGCAGTTCTTC
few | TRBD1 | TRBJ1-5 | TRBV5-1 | CASSRTGHSNQPQHF | TGCGCCAGCAGCCGGACAGGACATAGCAATCAGCCCCAGCATTTT
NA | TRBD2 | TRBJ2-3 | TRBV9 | CASSDQTSGGTDTQYF | TGTGCCAGCAGCGACCAGACTAGCGGGGGGACAGATACGCAGTATTTT
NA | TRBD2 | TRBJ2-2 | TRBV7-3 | CASSLNAGGPTGELFF | TGTGCCAGCAGCTTAAATGCGGGGGGGCCCACCGGGGAGCTGTTTTTT
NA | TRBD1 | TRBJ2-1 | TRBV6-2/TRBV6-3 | CASSTRQGSYNEQFF | TGTGCCAGCAGTACTCGACAGGGATCCTACAATGAGCAGTTCTTC
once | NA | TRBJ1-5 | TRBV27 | CASSPPRGPQHF | TGTGCCAGCAGCCCCCCCAGGGGACCCCAGCATTTT
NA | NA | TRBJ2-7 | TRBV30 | CAWSVGGTAYEQYF | TGTGCCTGGAGTGTTGGAGGGACAGCCTACGAGCAGTACTTC
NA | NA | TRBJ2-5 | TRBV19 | CASSISREETQYF | TGTGCCAGTAGTATTTCGCGGGAAGAGACCCAGTACTTC
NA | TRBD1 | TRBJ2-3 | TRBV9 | CASSVRDRGSKQYF | TGTGCCAGCAGCGTGAGGGACAGGGGGTCGAAGCAGTATTTT